Listed here is a single TCR beta chain. The record originates from a study of blood T cell repertoires in COVID-19. The method was immunoSEQ multiplex PCR; TCRdb's version includes in-frame clones alone and lacks a portion of them. Among some 300,000 clones listed, roughly 89% were seen once. Grouping used clinical history reported by participants in a survey and questionnaire. Trimming cost V 4 bases and J 11 bases; bases outside gene matches: 10. The CDR3 extends over 13 amino acids. CDR1 and CDR2 from the germline V gene are SGHRS and YFSETQ. This receptor was obtained from a young woman who had recovered from COVID-19. The rearrangement links TRBV5-1 to TRBJ1-1; 8 bases are shared with TRBD1. Input material: PBMCs or T cells enriched from blood (not recorded which). In DNA, the CDR3 is TGCGCCAGCAGCAACGGGACAGGTTCGTCTGCTTTCTTT. It is translated as CASSNGTGSSAFF.